This T cell receptor beta chain was recorded in a study of cytomegalovirus exposure and HLA in healthy donors. Overall study context: Across roughly 400 genotyped donors, more than 75% landed in the Caucasian-associated ancestry cluster.

13 Jbeta primers and 60 Vbeta primers were used for the PCR. The data were produced by immunoSEQ multiplex PCR, yet TCRdb's version contains in-frame clones alone and is incomplete. The table lists tens of thousands of clones, roughly 80% of them singletons. The germline gives CDR1 KGHSH, CDR2 LQKENI. The CDR3 consists of 17 residues. J lost 1 base, V lost 0 bases, and 1 base had no gene match. In regard to this clone: Its specificity is unknown.

The study, taken as a whole, reports: Fewer N-insertions than the approximately 700-donor mean were reportedly shown by an Asian-associated ancestry cluster in a later analysis. Researchers catalogued 150 or so TCR beta chains as cytomegalovirus-associated.

This receptor was obtained from a woman aged 25 to 39 in good health and CMV-seronegative. This sequence joins TRBV18 and TRBJ2-1; TRBD2 matches at 12 bases. Sequencing used PBMCs. The CDR3 nucleotides are TGTGCCAGCTCACCACCGGGACTAGCGGGTTCCTACAATGAGCAGTTCTTC. Translation gives CASSPPGLAGSYNEQFF.